This T cell receptor beta chain derives from a study of glioma-infiltrating T cells. Notes on this clonotype: Antigen unknown. One end of the junction varies from germline; a read error may be responsible.

The iRepertoire nested amplicon-rescue multiplex PCR amplified TCR alpha and beta CDR3s from RNA. TCRdb reprocessed the multiplex PCR reads via MiXCR and lists one record per CDR3 protein. Of about 140,000 distinct CDR3 sequences listed, around 40% are singletons. CDR1 and CDR2 from the germline V gene are MNHNS and SASEGT. The CDR3 is made up of 15 amino acids. Findings and caveats of the study: Non-neoplastic patients had below-expected tissue-blood divergence, while all gliomas exceeded expectation.

The rearrangement links TRBV6-1 to TRBJ2-3, with 9 bases fitting TRBD1. This clonotype was obtained from a human donor with low-grade glioma or glioblastoma, undergoing nonglioma brain surgery, or in good health (not recorded which). The specimen sequenced was glioma tissue, nonneoplastic brain tissue, or PBMCs (not recorded which). In DNA form, the CDR3 reads TGTGCCGGCAGTGCCGGGGACAGGGAGGTAGATACGCAGTATTTT. This codes for CAGSAGDREVDTQYF.